Listed below are T cell receptor beta chains from one sample, sequenced in a study of shared clonotypes between healthy human individuals. The repertoire was sequenced with immunoSEQ multiplex PCR; TCRdb's copy has only in-frame clones and lacks some. The repertoire consists of around 1.9 million clones, with just over 90% occurring once and the leading ten covering 1.5% to 2%. Sequences were obtained from naive CD8+ T cells from PBMCs. Receptor source: a man between 18 and 29 years old in good health. Some clones in this sample may be carry-over from other donors' samples. Both conserved end residues are trimmed from each CDR3. The D gene is left open where the match is weak. Rows give clone size only sometimes, using once, few, many, or a class for an expanded clone.

clone size	D gene	V gene	CDR3 protein
-	-	TRBV27	ASRPTGTYYEQY
-	-	TRBV15	ATSSSTAGIEV
-	-	TRBV7-9	ASSLGTQPSEQY
-	-	TRBV4-3	ASSHREGAYNEQF
-	-	TRBV5-1	ASSSTPVLGDTEAF
-	-	TRBV9	ASSVGGSGASYNEQF
-	-	TRBV19	ASSIDQLGWGNQPQH
-	TRBD1	TRBV6-5	ASSNRGDTQY
-	-	TRBV6-6	ASSYHKSTVDTQY
-	-	TRBV14	ASSQGGHEQF
-	TRBD2	TRBV7-2	ASGRAGSSYEQY
-	-	TRBV25-1	ASSDSVAESSYEQY
-	-	TRBV11-2	ASSLDRLGGTDTQY
once	-	TRBV5-1	ASSLEGYEQY
-	TRBD2	TRBV4-2	ASSQGLAGMKQF
-	-	TRBV19	ASSSTPGAYEQY
-	TRBD1	TRBV2	ASSEIDRGTDEQY
-	TRBD2	TRBV7-9	ASSLGGPRERGLETQY
once	TRBD1	TRBV7-8	ASSNGPTGYTGELF
-	-	TRBV19	ASSVTGPGYEQY